This T cell receptor (beta chain) was captured in a study of T cells after yellow fever vaccination. Study conclusions and caveats: The bulk population could contribute abundant contaminating clonotypes to FACS-sorted repertoires. Post-booster repertoires again held most primary-vaccination clones (just under 97% CD4, just under 90% CD8).

MiXCR, run by TCRdb on the 5' RACE reads, gives a single entry per CDR3 protein. The sample carries approximately 240,000 distinct CDR3 sequences, approximately 3.6% recorded once. This clonotype was detected many times. Its antigen remains unidentified. Sequenced here: PBMCs, sampled 15 days after the yellow fever booster vaccination. This clonotype originated in a man younger than 30 who received the YFV17D yellow fever vaccine.

CDR3 DNA: TGTGCCATCAGTGAGGGGACAACGAACACCGGGGAGCTGTTTTTT. Translation: CAISEGTTNTGELFF. The gene calls are TRBV10-3 and TRBJ2-2, with D perhaps matching TRBD1 (6 bases). Trimming removed 2 bases at V and 0 bases at J, with 7 bases between. This CDR3 is built from 15 residues. Germline CDR1 and CDR2: ENHRY and SYGVKD.